This TCR beta chain was documented in a study of post-analysis software for immune sequencing data. Study-wide background: Both relapsing-remitting and secondary progressive multiple sclerosis featured among the disease courses, as did progressive-relapsing multiple sclerosis. Regarding the study as a whole: The five TRBV segments detected at higher frequency in patients than in controls included TRBV5-6, TRBV5-1 and TRBV20-1.

This clonotype was seen more than once but under ten times. Its antigen is as yet unknown. Every TCR beta cDNA library bore unique molecular identifiers. Each CDR3 protein is one row after TCRdb ran MiXCR on the PCR reads. Among 160,000 or so distinct CDR3 sequences listed, 35% to 40% were seen once. Germline assignment: CDR1 LGHNA and CDR2 YSLEER. V was clipped by 2 bases and J by 1 base, with 18 bases between them. The CDR3 runs 19 residues. Sample: blood, taken after autologous hematopoietic stem cell transplantation. This sequence originates from a girl aged 10-17 years with multiple sclerosis. The chain combines TRBV4-3 with TRBJ2-6, with TRBD1 as a possible D gene (5 bases). The CDR3 nucleotides are TGCGCCAGCAGCCAAAATTCAGGGTTGAGTAAGTCTGGGGCCAACGTCCTGACTTTC. Its translation is CASSQNSGLSKSGANVLTF.